These T cell receptor beta chains were read from a single sample in a study of T cell responses to AZD1222 COVID-19 vaccine. Method: immunoSEQ multiplex PCR; TCRdb's copy keeps in-frame clones and lacks some. The table includes 100,000 to 150,000 clones, 90% detected once. The sample here was peripheral blood, taken 28 days after the second dose of the MenACWY control vaccine. Every receptor here comes from an adult who received the MenACWY meningococcal vaccine as a control. Both conserved end residues are part of each CDR3. The D gene is left open where the match is weak. The size entry is marked missing in some rows and otherwise reads once, few, many or a size class.

D gene | J gene | V gene | clone size | CDR3 DNA | CDR3 protein
. | TRBJ1-3 | TRBV7-6 | . | TGTGCCAGCAGCCACGAGGTGGGGACAGGAAACACCATATATTTT | CASSHEVGTGNTIYF
TRBD2 | TRBJ2-5 | TRBV11-3 | . | TGTGCCAGCAGCTTAGGAGGTACTAGCGGGGCCGAGACCCAGTACTTC | CASSLGGTSGAETQYF
TRBD1 | TRBJ2-5 | TRBV7-9 | . | TGTGCCAGCAGCTCCCCGACAGGGGATGCGGAGACCCAGTACTTC | CASSSPTGDAETQYF
. | TRBJ1-6 | TRBV28 | . | TGTGCCAGCAGTCTACAGGAGAGCTCCTATAATTCACCCCTCCACTTT | CASSLQESSYNSPLHF
. | TRBJ1-1 | TRBV6-2/TRBV6-3 | . | TGTGCCAGCAGTTACTCCGGGGCAAAGATGAACACTGAAGCTTTCTTT | CASSYSGAKMNTEAFF
. | TRBJ2-5 | TRBV9 | . | TGTGCCAGCAGCAAGGGTGGCCTTCTGGAGACCCAGTACTTC | CASSKGGLLETQYF
TRBD1 | TRBJ2-5 | TRBV14 | . | TGTGCCAGCAGCCATCAACAGGGGTCTCAAGAGACCCAGTACTTC | CASSHQQGSQETQYF
. | TRBJ1-4 | TRBV5-5 | . | TGTGCCAGCAGCGTGGCATCACTTGCAACTAATGAAAAACTGTTTTTT | CASSVASLATNEKLFF
TRBD1 | TRBJ2-7 | TRBV20-1 | once | TGCAGTGCTAGTGGCAGGGACAGAACCTACGAGCAGTACTTC | CSASGRDRTYEQYF
. | TRBJ1-3 | TRBV5-1 | . | TGCGCCAGCAGCTTGGAAGGGTCTGGAAACACCATATATTTT | CASSLEGSGNTIYF
TRBD2 | TRBJ2-1 | TRBV5-4 | . | TGTGCCAGCAGCTCGGGGACAGATTCTAGCGGGGGGGCCTATGAGCAGTTCTTC | CASSSGTDSSGGAYEQFF
. | TRBJ1-2 | TRBV6-5 | . | TGTGCCAGCAGCCCAGGTCTCTATGGCTACACCTTC | CASSPGLYGYTF
. | TRBJ2-5 | TRBV29-1 | . | TGCAGCGTAGATAAATTGGGGGGCAAGACCCAGTACTTC | CSVDKLGGKTQYF
. | TRBJ1-1 | TRBV19 | once | TGTGCCAGTAGTATAGATCGGATCGCGGGGTACAGCACTGAAGCTTTCTTT | CASSIDRIAGYSTEAFF
. | TRBJ2-7 | TRBV18 | . | TGTGCCAGCTCACCAAAGGGTTACGAGCAGTACTTC | CASSPKGYEQYF
TRBD1 | TRBJ2-1 | TRBV28 | . | TGTGCCAGCAGTCCCGGGACAGGGATCCATGAGCAGTTCTTC | CASSPGTGIHEQFF
. | TRBJ1-4 | TRBV19 | once | TGTGCCAGTAGGTTCCTGGGGGATAATGAAAAACTGTTTTTT | CASRFLGDNEKLFF
TRBD2 | TRBJ2-1 | TRBV2 | . | TGTGCCAGCAGTGTCGTCGGCGGGGGACGCACTGAGCAGTTCTTC | CASSVVGGGRTEQFF
. | TRBJ1-1 | TRBV28 | . | TGTGCCAGCAGTCTACAGGGAAGGCCTGAAGCTTTCTTT | CASSLQGRPEAFF
. | TRBJ2-1 | TRBV3-1/TRBV3-2 | . | TGTGCCAGCAGCCAAGATTGGGGGCCCACCAATGAGCAGTTCTTC | CASSQDWGPTNEQFF
. | TRBJ1-6 | TRBV18 | . | TGTGCCAGCTCACCATCTTCGAGGAATTCACCCCTCCACTTT | CASSPSSRNSPLHF
. | TRBJ1-2 | TRBV28 | . | TGTGCCAGCAGCCCCATTCCTGGGTCCTATGGCTACACCTTC | CASSPIPGSYGYTF
TRBD2 | TRBJ2-1 | TRBV5-5 | . | TGTGCCAGCAGCTTGGCCATAGCGGGAGGACGGAATGAGCAGTTCTTC | CASSLAIAGGRNEQFF
TRBD1 | TRBJ1-2 | TRBV19 | . | TGTGCCAGTAGTATAGCGAGGGGGCCGGGTGGCTACACCTTC | CASSIARGPGGYTF
. | TRBJ2-3 | TRBV10-3 | . | TGTGCCATCAGTGAGCGGGACTCAGATACGCAGTATTTT | CAISERDSDTQYF
. | TRBJ1-5 | TRBV18 | . | TGTGCCAGCTCACCAACGACTTGGACACAGTATAGCAATCAGCCCCAGCATTTT | CASSPTTWTQYSNQPQHF
TRBD1 | TRBJ1-4 | TRBV28 | . | TGTGCCAGCAGAGGGACAGGGGCAACTAATGAAAAACTGTTTTTT | CASRGTGATNEKLFF
. | TRBJ1-1 | TRBV5-6 | . | TGTGCCAGCAGCTTGTTATTTATTAGGGACGGAAAGCGGGCTTTCTTT | CASSLLFIRDGKRAFF
TRBD2 | TRBJ2-5 | TRBV11-1 | . | TGTTCTAGCGGGACACAAGAGACCCAGTACTTC | CSSGTQETQYF